These 17 T cell receptor beta chains came from one sample sequenced in a study of molecular identifiers for immune sequencing clone quantification. TCRdb re-called the PCR reads with MiXCR, one entry per CDR3 protein. Here the sample spans approximately 680,000 distinct CDR3 sequences, about 25% being singletons. Sequencing was carried out using naive CD8+ T cells from blood, with Jurkat cell RNA spiked in. Subset given: FACS-sorted CD8+CD4-CCR7+CD45RA+ naive T cells. These receptors originate from a human donor in good health. Some libraries in this study had Jurkat cell RNA spiked in.

This chain joins TRBV6-1 and TRBJ1-4; no clear D gene. Germline lookup yields CDR1 MNHNS and CDR2 SASEGT. V was cut by 2 bases and J by 7 bases, with 17 bases left in between. The CDR3 covers 16 residues. The CDR3 sequence is CASSELTLGFGEKLFF. The CDR3 nucleotides read TGTGCCAGCAGTGAACTTACGTTGGGATTCGGTGAAAAACTGTTTTTT.

The rearrangement links TRBV5-1 to TRBJ2-3; D unresolved. This CDR3 spans 13 amino acids. The germline CDR1 and CDR2 sequences are SGHRS and YFSETQ. The V end was cut by 7 bases, the J end by 10 bases, with 19 bases between. The CDR3 coding sequence is TGCGCCAGCCTGGCGATCGGCGCGGATGCGCAGTATTTT. It codes for CASLAIGADAQYF.

This clonotype was detected once. The rearrangement joins TRBV20-1 to TRBJ2-3; TRBD2 matches at 7 bases. This CDR3 is built from 18 residues. Per germline, CDR1 DFQATT and CDR2 SNEGSKA (reference sequence). V shed 3 bases, J shed 0 bases, and the junction held 15 bases outside the gene matches. CDR3 amino acids: CSASPSGPKLTSTDTQYF. In nucleotides, the CDR3 is TGCAGTGCTAGCCCTAGCGGTCCTAAGCTTACTAGCACAGATACGCAGTATTTT.

The table lists this clonotype with many counts. The V call is TRBV30, the J call TRBJ2-2, with D possibly being TRBD2 (5 bases). The CDR3 consists of 13 residues. V was cut by 2 bases and J by 6 bases, with 10 bases left in between. Looked up from germline, CDR1 is GTSNPN and CDR2 is SVGIG (reference sequence). CDR3 protein: CAWSLPGAGELFF. CDR3 sequence (DNA): TGTGCCTGGAGTTTACCCGGGGCCGGGGAGCTGTTTTTT.

This clonotype was recorded at least ten times. The chain couples TRBV30 to TRBJ2-7, with D uncertain. The CDR3 has 14 residues. The germline gives CDR1 GTSNPN, CDR2 SVGIG (reference sequence). V was clipped by 5 bases and J by 2 bases, with 16 bases between them. The CDR3 reads CAWAIDVPPYEQYF. The CDR3 coding sequence is TGTGCCTGGGCGATAGACGTACCTCCCTACGAGCAGTACTTC.

This clonotype has ten or more counts. The chain recombines TRBV2 with TRBJ1-1; D gene uncertain. Deletions cut 5 bases from V and 3 bases from J, with 16 bases between. This CDR3 has 15 amino acids. Germline CDR1 is SNHLY and CDR2 is FYNNEI. The CDR3: CASSSGIQTDTEAFF. Written as DNA, the CDR3 is TGTGCCAGCAGTTCGGGCATTCAAACCGACACTGAAGCTTTCTTT.

This clonotype was seen a handful of times. The genes are TRBV19 and TRBJ1-5, with D perhaps TRBD1 (6 bases). Germline CDR1 is LNHDA and CDR2 is SQIVND (reference sequence). The CDR3 totals 17 residues. V was cut by 3 bases and J by 4 bases, with 19 bases left in between. CDR3 sequence: CASSMSGVPGANQPQHF. In nucleotides, the CDR3 is TGTGCCAGTAGTATGTCCGGGGTCCCAGGGGCTAATCAGCCCCAGCATTTT.

This clonotype has at least ten counts. The chain carries TRBV5-6 and TRBJ2-1; 11 bases map to TRBD2. The CDR3 extends over 15 amino acids. The germline CDR1 and CDR2 sequences are SGHDT and YYEEEE. The junction had 5 bases not matched to a gene; V was cut back by 4 bases and J by 5 bases. DNA for the CDR3: TGTGCCAGCAGCCCGGGGACTAGCGGCCACAATGAGCAGTTCTTC. Residues: CASSPGTSGHNEQFF.

This clonotype was detected many times. This chain links TRBV4-3 with TRBJ1-4; tentative D call: TRBD1 (5 bases). CDR1 is LGHNA, CDR2 YSLEER, per germline. Trimming cost V 0 bases and J 3 bases, with 14 bases left between them. The CDR3 sequence is 17 residues long. The CDR3 spells CASSQDGWGMANEKLFF. Here the CDR3 DNA reads TGCGCCAGCAGCCAAGATGGGTGGGGGATGGCTAATGAAAAACTGTTTTTT.

This clonotype was seen more than once but under ten times. V and J are TRBV5-6 and TRBJ1-5; perhaps TRBD1 as D (6 bases). Germline V gene lookup returns CDR1 SGHDT and CDR2 YYEEEE. The CDR3 contains 16 residues. V was cut by 2 bases and J by 0 bases, with 12 bases left in between. The DNA of the CDR3 is TGTGCCAGCAGCTTCCTCAGGGACAATAGCAATCAGCCCCAGCATTTT. Translated, it gives CASSFLRDNSNQPQHF.

For this clonotype: Being one base from a much bigger clone, this may be a read error. The rearrangement links TRBV4-2 to TRBJ2-3; unclear D gene. With the DNA end fitting TRBJ1-5 better, the J assignment may be wrong. Germline assignment: CDR1 LGHNA and CDR2 YNFKEQ. The CDR3 has 17 amino acids. The CDR3 DNA follows: TGTGCCAGCAGCCAAGATCGGTACGGGAGGCCCCCAGATACGCAGCATTTT. Protein: CASSQDRYGRPPDTQHF.

The gene calls are TRBV27 and TRBJ2-7; 10 nucleotides align to TRBD1. This CDR3 comprises 14 residues. After removal of 4 bases from V and 7 bases from J, the junction contained 7 bases not matched to a gene. In germline, CDR1 is MNHEY, CDR2 SMNVEV (reference sequence). The CDR3 reads CASSYGTGVGEQYF. CDR3 sequence (DNA): TGTGCCAGCAGTTATGGGACAGGGGTGGGGGAGCAGTACTTC.

This clonotype showed up just a few times. This chain joins TRBV19 and TRBJ1-1; TRBD1 might be the D (5 bases). CDR3 size: 14 residues. Trimming took off 3 bases at V and 5 bases at J, with 13 bases between the two ends. The germline V gene has CDR1 LNHDA and CDR2 SQIVND (reference sequence). CDR3 amino acids: CASSIVTGSTEAFF. As DNA, the CDR3 is TGTGCCAGTAGTATTGTAACAGGCTCAACTGAAGCTTTCTTT.

Points on this clonotype: A read error may explain this, as a much larger clone is one base away. The rearrangement uses TRBV10-3 and TRBJ2-5, with D hard to call. CDR1 is ENHRY, CDR2 SYGVKD, per germline. The CDR3 length is 15 residues. The DNA for the CDR3 is TGTGCCATCAGTGAGTCCCCTAGTCACCAAGAGATCCAGTACTTC. It codes for CAISESPSHQEIQYF.

The sample holds many counts of this clonotype. V usage is TRBV3-1 and J usage is TRBJ2-3; D is ambiguous. Germline loops: CDR1 LGHDT, CDR2 YNNKEL (reference sequence). The CDR3 has 15 amino acids. The ends were cut back, 0 bases at V and 6 bases at J, with 13 bases in the middle. The DNA for the CDR3 is TGTGCCAGCAGCCAAGATAGGGTTAACGTGGATACGCAGTATTTT. Its protein is CASSQDRVNVDTQYF.

This clonotype was found a few times. This rearrangement joins TRBV28 to TRBJ2-7; TRBD1 is a possible D gene (5 bases). The CDR3 extends over 12 amino acids. The V and J ends lost 4 bases and 8 bases respectively, with 12 bases between them. The V gene's germline CDR1 is MDHEN and CDR2 SYDVKM. The CDR3: CASSSWTTQQYF. CDR3 sequence (DNA): TGTGCCAGCAGTTCTTGGACAACGCAGCAGTACTTC.

The chain links TRBV7-9 to TRBJ1-1; D is perhaps TRBD1 (6 bases). CDR1 is SEHNR and CDR2 is FQNEAQ in the germline V gene (reference sequence). The CDR3 has 14 residues. The ends were cut back, 5 bases at V and 4 bases at J, with 14 bases in the middle. The CDR3 coding sequence is TGTGCCAGCAGCGAGGGGGGTTTCGGCACTGAAGCTTTCTTT. Translating it yields CASSEGGFGTEAFF.